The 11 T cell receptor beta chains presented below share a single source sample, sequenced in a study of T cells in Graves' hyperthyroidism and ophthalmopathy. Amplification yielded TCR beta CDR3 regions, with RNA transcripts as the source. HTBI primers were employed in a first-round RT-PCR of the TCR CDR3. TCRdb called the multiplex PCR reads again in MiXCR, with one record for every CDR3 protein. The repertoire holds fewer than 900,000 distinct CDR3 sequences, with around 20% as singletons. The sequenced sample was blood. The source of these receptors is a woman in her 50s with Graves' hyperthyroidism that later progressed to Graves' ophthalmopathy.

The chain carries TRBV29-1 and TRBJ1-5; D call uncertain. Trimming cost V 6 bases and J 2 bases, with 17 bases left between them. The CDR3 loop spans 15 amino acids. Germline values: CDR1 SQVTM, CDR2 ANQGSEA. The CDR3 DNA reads TGCAGCGTGATGACGGTTGGGGTAGGCAATCAGCCCCAGCATTTT. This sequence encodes CSVMTVGVGNQPQHF.

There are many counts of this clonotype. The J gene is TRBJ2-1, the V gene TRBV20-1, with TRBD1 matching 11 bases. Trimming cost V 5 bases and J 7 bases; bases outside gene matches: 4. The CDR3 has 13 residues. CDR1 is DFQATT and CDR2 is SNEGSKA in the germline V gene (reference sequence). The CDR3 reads CSARTGGGNEQFF. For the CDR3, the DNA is TGCAGTGCTCGGACAGGGGGCGGGAATGAGCAGTTCTTC.

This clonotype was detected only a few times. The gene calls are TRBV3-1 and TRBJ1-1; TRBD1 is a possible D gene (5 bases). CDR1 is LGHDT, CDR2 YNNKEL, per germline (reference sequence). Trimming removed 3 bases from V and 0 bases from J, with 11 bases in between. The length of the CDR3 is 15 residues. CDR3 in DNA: TGTGCCAGCAGCCACCATGGGGGGGTGAACACTGAAGCTTTCTTT. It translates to CASSHHGGVNTEAFF.

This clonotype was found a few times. CDR3 amino acids: CASSPLEGRGSPLHF. CDR3 DNA sequence: TGTGCCAGCAGCCCCCTTGAGGGGCGCGGTTCACCCCTCCACTTT. The chain has TRBV7-3 and TRBJ1-6, with a possible D match to TRBD1 (5 bases). V dropped 5 bases and J dropped 9 bases, with 17 bases sitting between them. Germline V CDR1 and CDR2: SGHTA, FQGTGA. The CDR3 covers 15 residues.

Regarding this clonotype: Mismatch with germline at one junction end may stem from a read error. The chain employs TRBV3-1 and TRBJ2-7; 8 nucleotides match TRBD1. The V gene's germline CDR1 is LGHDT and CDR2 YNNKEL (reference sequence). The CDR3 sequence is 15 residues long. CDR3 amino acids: CASGQLGQGAIEQYF. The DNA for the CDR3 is TGTGCCAGCGGCCAACTCGGACAGGGAGCAATCGAGCAGTACTTC.

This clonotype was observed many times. This chain's CDR3 is CASSLAQVNTEAFF. CDR3 sequence (DNA): TGTGCCAGCAGCTTGGCGCAGGTCAACACTGAAGCTTTCTTT. This chain joins TRBV5-8 and TRBJ1-1, with unresolved D. The CDR3 runs 14 residues. V was clipped by 0 bases and J by 2 bases, with 8 bases between them. Germline values: CDR1 SGHTS, CDR2 YDEGEE. The full variable domain, its missing parts supplied by reference TRBV5-8 and TRBJ1-1, is EAGVTQSPTHLIKTRGQQATLRCSPISGHTSVYWYQQALGLGLQFLLWYDEGEERNRGNFPPRFSGRQFPNYSSELNVNALELEDSALYLCASSLAQVNTEAFFGQGTRLTVV.

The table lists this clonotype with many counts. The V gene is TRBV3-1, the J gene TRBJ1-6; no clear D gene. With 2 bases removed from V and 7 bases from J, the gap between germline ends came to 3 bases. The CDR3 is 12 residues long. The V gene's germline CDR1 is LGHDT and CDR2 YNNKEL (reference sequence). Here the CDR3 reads CASSQQNSPLHF. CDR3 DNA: TGTGCCAGCAGCCAACAGAATTCACCCCTCCACTTT.

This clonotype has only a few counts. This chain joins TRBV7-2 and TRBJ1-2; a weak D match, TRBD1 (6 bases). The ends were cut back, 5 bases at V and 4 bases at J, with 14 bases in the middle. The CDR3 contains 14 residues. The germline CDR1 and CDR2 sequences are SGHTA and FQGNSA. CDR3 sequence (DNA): TGTGCCAGCAGCCCTCAGGGGAGCCCCTATGGCTACACCTTC. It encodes CASSPQGSPYGYTF.

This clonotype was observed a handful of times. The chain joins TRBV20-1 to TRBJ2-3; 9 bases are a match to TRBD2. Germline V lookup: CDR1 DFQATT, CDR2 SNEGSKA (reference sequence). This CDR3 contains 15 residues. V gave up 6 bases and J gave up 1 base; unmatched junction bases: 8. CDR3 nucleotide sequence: TGCAGTGCCTTAAGGACTAGCGACGGCACAGATACGCAGTATTTT. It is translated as CSALRTSDGTDTQYF.

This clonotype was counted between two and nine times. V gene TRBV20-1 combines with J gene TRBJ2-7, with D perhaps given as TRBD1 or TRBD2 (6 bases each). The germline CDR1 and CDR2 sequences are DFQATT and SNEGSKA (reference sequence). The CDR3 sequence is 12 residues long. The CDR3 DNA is TGCAGCGCCGGGCCGGGGGCCCGGGAGCAGTACTTC. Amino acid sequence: CSAGPGAREQYF.

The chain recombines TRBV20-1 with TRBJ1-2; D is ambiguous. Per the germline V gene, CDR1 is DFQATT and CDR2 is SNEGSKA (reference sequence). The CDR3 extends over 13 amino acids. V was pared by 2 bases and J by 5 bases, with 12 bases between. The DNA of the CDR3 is TGCAGTGCTAGACCGAGTCTCGGGTATGGCTACACCTTC. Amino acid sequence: CSARPSLGYGYTF.